Listed below are T cell receptor beta chains from one sample, sequenced in a study of blood T cell repertoires in COVID-19. The assay was immunoSEQ multiplex PCR, and TCRdb's table has in-frame clones only and misses some. The table lists about 44,000 clones, roughly nine tenths of them singletons. The sequenced sample consisted of peripheral blood. These receptors were obtained from a man aged 65-85 years with active COVID-19. Both conserved end residues are trimmed from each CDR3. The order of the fields is V gene, J gene, CDR3 protein.

TRBV7-2	TRBJ2-1	ASSQIGGTGGSYNEQF
TRBV6-1	TRBJ2-3	ASSEDDRGIADTQY
TRBV9	TRBJ2-6	ASSVGAGKTTGANVLT
TRBV7-3	TRBJ2-1	ASSPTSGYNEQF
TRBV10-3	TRBJ1-1	AVSENTEAF
TRBV5-8	TRBJ1-4	ASSSGQASTNEKLF
TRBV5-4	TRBJ2-7	ASSPTQTSYEQY
TRBV5-6	TRBJ2-7	ASSPRPAGGFEQY
TRBV7-2	TRBJ2-5	ASSRRRTGEETQY
TRBV6-5	TRBJ1-1	ASSSGIANTEAF
TRBV9	TRBJ2-7	ASSVGGAYEQC
TRBV19	TRBJ1-4	ASSSRLREKLF
TRBV9	TRBJ2-3	ASSVDSRDTQY
TRBV28	TRBJ1-6	ASTGQGGSPLH
TRBV19	TRBJ1-1	ASKGGRQGPNTEAF
TRBV7-6	TRBJ2-1	ASSLPRGTSGGRSYNEQF
TRBV18	TRBJ1-4	ASSPRAGTGLLNEKLF
TRBV4-2	TRBJ2-1	ASSQAGGRGNEQF
TRBV19	TRBJ1-1	ASSTTGETTEAF
TRBV27	TRBJ2-7	ASKKVSAPGAHEQY
TRBV4-3	TRBJ1-2	ASSHTRITNYGYT
TRBV6-6	TRBJ2-7	ASSYDPGQGSYEQY
TRBV5-6	TRBJ1-3	ASSLVGSSGNTIY
TRBV7-2	TRBJ2-7	ASSLWSGNYEQY
TRBV2	TRBJ2-5	ASPGGTSGNIQETQY
TRBV5-1	TRBJ2-7	ASSLGTSGSRDYEQY
TRBV3-1/TRBV3-2	TRBJ1-5	ASSQEELGAGGFRGNQPQH
TRBV21-1	TRBJ1-2	ASSDRDRGRPNYGYT
TRBV6-5	TRBJ2-7	ASRSWGKYEQY
TRBV12-5	TRBJ2-5	ASGLVVPGRETQY
TRBV6-6	TRBJ1-2	ASSRSGQRSGGYT
TRBV10-1	TRBJ2-7	ASKEAADMDEQY
TRBV19	TRBJ1-5	ASSRTGGVSNQPQH
TRBV18	TRBJ2-1	ASSPGRGPYNEQF
TRBV12-5	TRBJ2-2	ASGQGADTGELF
TRBV5-4	TRBJ2-3	ASSLIEPDTQY
TRBV3-1/TRBV3-2	TRBJ2-7	ASSPGQGYEQY